The T cell receptor beta chain described here comes from a study of T cells in Graves' hyperthyroidism and ophthalmopathy. The overall study: Peripheral blood was taken when the disease was first diagnosed, before any treatment began.

Amplified TCR beta CDR3 regions derived from RNA transcripts. TCR CDR3 regions were first amplified by RT-PCR with HTBI primers. From the multiplex PCR reads, TCRdb called clonotypes with MiXCR, one entry per CDR3 protein. The table lists a few hundred thousand distinct CDR3 sequences, roughly 15% of them singletons. Study results and limitations: Most expanded thyroid clonotypes above 0.001 recurred in blood.

V lost 6 bases, J lost 6 bases, and 15 bases lay in between. This CDR3 has 14 residues. This clonotype appeared a few times. Its target is unknown. Patients having uncontrolled infection, another autoimmune disease, pregnancy or lactation were not included. The rearrangement links TRBV12-3 or TRBV12-4 to TRBJ2-4, with D unclear. Sequencing was done on a sample of blood. This clonotype was obtained from a woman aged 55-75 years with Graves' ophthalmopathy. CDR3 in DNA: TGTGCCAGCAGGTCCTCAATTAACCGAAACATTCAGTACTTC. It specifies CASRSSINRNIQYF.